This T cell receptor (beta chain) originates from a study of blood T cell repertoires in COVID-19. The V gene lost 4 bases and the J gene lost 0 bases, with 21 bases spanning the gap. The germline CDR1 and CDR2 sequences are LGHNA and YNFKEQ. CDR3 length equals 18 residues. Clones were read by immunoSEQ multiplex PCR, and TCRdb kept only the in-frame ones, dropping some. The sample lists fewer than 250,000 clones; about 83% were seen once. V is TRBV4-2 and J is TRBJ1-1, with D perhaps TRBD1 (6 bases). The specimen sequenced was PBMCs or T cells enriched from blood (not recorded which). This sequence was found in a woman aged 40 to 50 who had been exposed to COVID-19. The CDR3 DNA follows: TGTGCCAGCAGCCGATTGGGGGGAGGGGACAACATGAACACTGAAGCTTTCTTT. Translation gives CASSRLGGGDNMNTEAFF.